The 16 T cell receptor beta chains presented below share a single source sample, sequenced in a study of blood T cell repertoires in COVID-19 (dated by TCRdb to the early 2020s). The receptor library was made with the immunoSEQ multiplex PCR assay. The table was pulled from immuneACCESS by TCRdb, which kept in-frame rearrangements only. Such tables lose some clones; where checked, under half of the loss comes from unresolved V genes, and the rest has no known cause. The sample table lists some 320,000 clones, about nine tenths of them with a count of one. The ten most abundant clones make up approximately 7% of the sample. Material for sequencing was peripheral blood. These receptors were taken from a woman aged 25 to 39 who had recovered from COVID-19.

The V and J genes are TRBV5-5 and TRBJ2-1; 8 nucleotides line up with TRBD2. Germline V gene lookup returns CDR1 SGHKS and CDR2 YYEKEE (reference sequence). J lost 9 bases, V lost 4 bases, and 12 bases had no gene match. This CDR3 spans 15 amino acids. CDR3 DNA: TGTGCCAGCAGCCGGGAGGGGCGCGAGAGCTCTGAGCAGTTCTTC. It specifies CASSREGRESSEQFF.

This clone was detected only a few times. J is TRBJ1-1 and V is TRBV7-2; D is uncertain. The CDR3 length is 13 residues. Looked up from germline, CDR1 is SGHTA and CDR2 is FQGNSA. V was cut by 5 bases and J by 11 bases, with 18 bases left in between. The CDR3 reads CASSPVGPAFAFF. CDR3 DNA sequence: TGTGCCAGCAGCCCAGTCGGCCCAGCGTTCGCTTTCTTT.

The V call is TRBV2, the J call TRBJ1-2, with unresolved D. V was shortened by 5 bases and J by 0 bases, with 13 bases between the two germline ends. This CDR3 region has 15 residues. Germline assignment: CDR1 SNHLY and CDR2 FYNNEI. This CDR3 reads CASSSVAGANYGYTF. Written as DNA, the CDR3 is TGTGCCAGCAGTTCGGTAGCCGGAGCTAACTATGGCTACACCTTC.

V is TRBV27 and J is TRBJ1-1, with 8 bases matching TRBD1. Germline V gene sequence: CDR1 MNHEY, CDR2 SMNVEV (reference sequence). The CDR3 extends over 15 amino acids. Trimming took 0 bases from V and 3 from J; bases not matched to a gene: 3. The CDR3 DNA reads TGTGCCAGCAGTTTATCGGACAGGGCGGACACTGAAGCTTTCTTT. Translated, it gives CASSLSDRADTEAFF.

CDR3 nucleotides: TGTGCCAGCAGCTTCAGGGATCGTATTTCACCCCTCCACTTT. Amino acids: CASSFRDRISPLHF. The chain is built from TRBV5-4 and TRBJ1-6, with D possibly matching TRBD1 (5 bases). CDR1 SGHNT and CDR2 YYREEE come from the germline V gene (reference sequence). The CDR3 covers 14 residues. Trimming stripped 2 bases from V and 9 bases from J, with 12 bases between.

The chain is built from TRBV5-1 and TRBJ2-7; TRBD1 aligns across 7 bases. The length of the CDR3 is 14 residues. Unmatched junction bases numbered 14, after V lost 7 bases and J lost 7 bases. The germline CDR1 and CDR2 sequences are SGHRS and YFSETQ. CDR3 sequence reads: CASGTGTAFGEQYF. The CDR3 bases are TGCGCCAGCGGGACCGGGACAGCTTTCGGGGAGCAGTACTTC.

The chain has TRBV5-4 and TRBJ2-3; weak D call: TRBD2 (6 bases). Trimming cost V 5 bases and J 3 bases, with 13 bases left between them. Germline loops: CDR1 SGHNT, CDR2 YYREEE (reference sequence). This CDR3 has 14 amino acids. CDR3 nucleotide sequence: TGTGCCAGCAGAGTAGCGGCCCCAACAGATACGCAGTATTTT. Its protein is CASRVAAPTDTQYF.

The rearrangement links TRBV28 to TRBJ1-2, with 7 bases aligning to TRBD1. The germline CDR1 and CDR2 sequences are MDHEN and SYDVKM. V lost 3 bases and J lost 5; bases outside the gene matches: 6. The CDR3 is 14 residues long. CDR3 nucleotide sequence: TGTGCCAGCAGTTTTAGGCCGACAGGGTATGGCTACACCTTC. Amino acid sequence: CASSFRPTGYGYTF.

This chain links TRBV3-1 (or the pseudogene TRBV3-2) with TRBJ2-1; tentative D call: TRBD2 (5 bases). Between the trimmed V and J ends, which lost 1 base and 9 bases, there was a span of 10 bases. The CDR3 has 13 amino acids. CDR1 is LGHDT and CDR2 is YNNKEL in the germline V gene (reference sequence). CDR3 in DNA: TGTGCCAGCAGCCAAGGGCTTGAGGGTGAGCAGTTCTTC. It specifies CASSQGLEGEQFF.

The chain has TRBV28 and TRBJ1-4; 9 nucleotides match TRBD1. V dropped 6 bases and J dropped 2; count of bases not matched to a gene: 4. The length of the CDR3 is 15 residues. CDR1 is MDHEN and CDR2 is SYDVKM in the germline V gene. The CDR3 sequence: CASSPTGGTNEKLFF. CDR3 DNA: TGTGCCAGCAGCCCGACAGGGGGGACTAATGAAAAACTGTTTTTT. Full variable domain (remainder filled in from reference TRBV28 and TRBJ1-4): DVKVTQSSRYLVKRTGEKVFLECVQDMDHENMFWYRQDPGLGLRLIYFSYDVKMKEKGDIPEGYSVSREKKERFSLILESASTNQTSMYLCASSPTGGTNEKLFFGSGTQLSVL.

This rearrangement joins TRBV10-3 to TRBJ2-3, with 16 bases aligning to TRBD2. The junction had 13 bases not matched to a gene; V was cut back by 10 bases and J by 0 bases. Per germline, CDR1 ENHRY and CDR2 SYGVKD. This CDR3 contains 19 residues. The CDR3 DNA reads TGTGCCACCCGCCTGGGACTAGCGGGGGGGACCAGTAGCACAGATACGCAGTATTTT. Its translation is CATRLGLAGGTSSTDTQYF.

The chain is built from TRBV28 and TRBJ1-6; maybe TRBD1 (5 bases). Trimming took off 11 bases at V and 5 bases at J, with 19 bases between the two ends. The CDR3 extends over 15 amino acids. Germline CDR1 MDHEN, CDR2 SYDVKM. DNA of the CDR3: TGTGCCTCGGGGGAAAACGCCTGGGATAATTCACCCCTCCACTTT. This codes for CASGENAWDNSPLHF.

CDR3 sequence (DNA): TGTGCCAGTAGTATCACTCGGGGGGAAGAGGAAGATACGCAGTATTTT. This translates into CASSITRGEEEDTQYF. The chain links TRBV19 to TRBJ2-3; 7 bases are a match to TRBD2. V shed 3 bases, J shed 5 bases, and the junction held 11 bases outside the gene matches. Germline values: CDR1 LNHDA, CDR2 SQIVND (reference sequence). The CDR3 is 16 residues long.

The CDR3, as DNA: TGTGCCAGCAGCACTCAGGGGGCCTATGGCTACACCTTC. It specifies CASSTQGAYGYTF. The rearrangement links TRBV5-6 to TRBJ1-2; TRBD1 matches at 8 bases. The CDR3 sequence is 13 residues long. The germline V gene encodes CDR1 SGHDT and CDR2 YYEEEE. Trimming cost V 4 bases and J 4 bases; bases outside gene matches: 3.

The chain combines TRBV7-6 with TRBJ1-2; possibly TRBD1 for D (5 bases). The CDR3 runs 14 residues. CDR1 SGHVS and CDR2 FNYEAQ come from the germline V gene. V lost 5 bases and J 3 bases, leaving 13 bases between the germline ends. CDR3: CASSPPSGHYGYTF. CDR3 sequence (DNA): TGTGCCAGCAGCCCGCCGTCAGGGCACTATGGCTACACCTTC.

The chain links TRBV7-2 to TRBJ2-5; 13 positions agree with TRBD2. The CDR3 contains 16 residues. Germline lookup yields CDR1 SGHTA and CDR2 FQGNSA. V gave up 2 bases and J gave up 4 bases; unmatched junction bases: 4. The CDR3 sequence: CASSLTGLAGSETQYF. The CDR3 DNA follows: TGTGCCAGCAGCTTAACGGGACTAGCGGGGTCAGAGACCCAGTACTTC.